One TCR beta chain is described in this entry. Its antigen is unidentified. These data come from a study of CD8 T cells in Susac syndrome. Study outcomes and limitations: Within Susac syndrome CD4+ T cell repertoires, clonal expansion was not evident.

TCR beta was sequenced from blood CD8+ and CD4+ T cells. TEMRA cells were enriched by FACS, while CD8+ and CD4+ T cells were obtained through a negative isolation that was performed magnetically. Random hexamers were used to reverse transcribe roughly 0.5 to 1 ug of RNA. The amplification used immunoSEQ multiplex PCR on TCR beta CDR3; it spanned 54 Vbeta and 13 Jbeta. TCRdb analysed the immunoSEQ multiplex PCR reads with MiXCR anew, one entry per CDR3 protein. The repertoire holds approximately 180,000 distinct CDR3 sequences, with just under 95% as singletons. V was shortened by 1 base and J by 5 bases, with 14 bases between the two germline ends. Germline V gene lookup returns CDR1 DFQATT and CDR2 SNEGSKA (reference sequence). The length of the CDR3 is 14 residues.

The TCR originated in a human donor with Susac syndrome. The sequenced material came from CD4+ T cells from PBMCs. The chain couples TRBV20-1 to TRBJ2-5; D perhaps matches TRBD2 (7 bases). The CDR3: CSARGGGTGETQYF. CDR3 sequence (DNA): TGCAGTGCTAGAGGCGGGGGAACAGGGGAGACCCAGTACTTC.